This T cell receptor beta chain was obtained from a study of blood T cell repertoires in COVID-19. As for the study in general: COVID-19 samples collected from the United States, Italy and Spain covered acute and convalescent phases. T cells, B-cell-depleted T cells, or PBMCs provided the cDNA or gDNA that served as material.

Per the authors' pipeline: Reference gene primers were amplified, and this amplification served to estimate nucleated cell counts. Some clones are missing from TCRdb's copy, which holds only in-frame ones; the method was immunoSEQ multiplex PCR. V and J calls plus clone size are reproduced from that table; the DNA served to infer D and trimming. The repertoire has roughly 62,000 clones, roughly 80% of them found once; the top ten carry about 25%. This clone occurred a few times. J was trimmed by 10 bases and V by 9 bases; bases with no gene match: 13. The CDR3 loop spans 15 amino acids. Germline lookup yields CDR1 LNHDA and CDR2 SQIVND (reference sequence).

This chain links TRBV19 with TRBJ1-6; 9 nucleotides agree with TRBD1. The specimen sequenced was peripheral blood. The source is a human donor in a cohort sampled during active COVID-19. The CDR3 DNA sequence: TGTGCCAGCGGAACAGGGGGCGCGTATTGGTCACCCCTCCACTTT. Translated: CASGTGGAYWSPLHF.